One sample yielded the 23 T cell receptor beta chains listed below, sequenced in a study of identifying expanded T cells in peripheral blood. Sequencing used immunoSEQ multiplex PCR; TCRdb keeps in-frame clones, though not all of them. This table has more than 95,000 clones, approximately 80% appearing once. Material: blood. The receptor source for this set is a person aged 18 to 75 in good health.

The V call is TRBV4-1, the J call TRBJ2-7; 8 bases match TRBD1. This CDR3 has 13 amino acids. V gave up 6 bases and J gave up 3 bases; unmatched junction bases: 4. In germline, CDR1 is MGHRA, CDR2 YSYEKL. In nucleotides, the CDR3 is TGCGCCAGCAGTCGAGGGACAGGCTACGAGCAGTACTTC. The encoded protein is CASSRGTGYEQYF.

The V call is TRBV15, the J call TRBJ1-1; D may be TRBD1 (6 bases). The germline V gene has CDR1 LNHNV and CDR2 YYDKDF (reference sequence). Trimming removed 7 bases from V and 4 bases from J, with 13 bases in between. The CDR3 has 13 amino acids. In DNA form, the CDR3 reads TGTGCCACCAACTTAGACAGGATCACTGAAGCTTTCTTT. This translates into CATNLDRITEAFF.

The chain uses TRBV11-2 and TRBJ1-2; no clear D. The CDR3 length is 13 residues. Germline loops: CDR1 SGHAT, CDR2 FQNNGV. Trimming left V 2 bases short and J 5 bases short, with 9 bases between. The chain's CDR3 is CASSLSETYGYTF. As DNA, the CDR3 is TGTGCCAGCAGCTTAAGCGAAACGTATGGCTACACCTTC.

A single count supports this clone. The chain uses TRBV15 and TRBJ2-3; 9 nucleotides align to TRBD2. V dropped 3 bases and J dropped 5; count of bases not matched to a gene: 12. This CDR3 is 17 amino acids long. Germline CDR1 is LNHNV and CDR2 is YYDKDF (reference sequence). This CDR3 reads CATSRNFLAGSGDTQYF. The CDR3 DNA is TGTGCCACCAGCAGGAACTTTCTAGCGGGGTCGGGAGATACGCAGTATTTT. Together with reference TRBV15 and TRBJ2-3, the CDR3 gives the full variable domain: DAMVIQNPRYQVTQFGKPVTLSCSQTLNHNVMYWYQQKSSQAPKLLFHYYDKDFNNEADTPDNFQSRRPNTSFCFLDIRSPGLGDTAMYLCATSRNFLAGSGDTQYFGPGTRLTVL.

The chain uses TRBV13 and TRBJ1-1; the D gene is possibly TRBD1 (5 bases). V lost 5 bases and J lost 7, with 11 bases in between. The germline V gene has CDR1 PRHDT and CDR2 FYEKMQ (reference sequence). CDR3 size: 12 residues. The CDR3 coding sequence is TGTGCCAGCAGCGAGATGGGGCTTGAAGCTTTCTTT. This sequence encodes CASSEMGLEAFF.

V and J are TRBV29-1 and TRBJ2-6; weak D call: TRBD1 (6 bases). This CDR3 is 14 amino acids long. Germline CDR1 is SQVTM and CDR2 is ANQGSEA. Trimming took 6 bases from V and 1 from J, leaving 10 bases between them. The CDR3 sequence: CSVTGSSGANVLTF. In DNA, the CDR3 is TGCAGCGTCACAGGGTCTTCTGGGGCCAACGTCCTGACTTTC.

This sequence joins TRBV27 and TRBJ1-1; 8 bases line up with TRBD1. The germline gives CDR1 MNHEY, CDR2 SMNVEV (reference sequence). The J segment lost 4 bases and the V segment lost 5 bases, leaving 6 bases of the junction unmatched. The CDR3 covers 14 residues. CDR3 amino acids: CASSLRTGSTEAFF. CDR3 nucleotide sequence: TGTGCCAGCAGTCTCCGGACAGGGAGCACTGAAGCTTTCTTT.

A word on this clone: This specimen includes other DNA sequences encoding the same CDR3. This rearrangement joins TRBV20-1 to TRBJ2-7; 7 bases agree with TRBD1. The CDR3 sequence is 11 residues long. Germline CDR1 is DFQATT and CDR2 is SNEGSKA (reference sequence). V gave up 4 bases and J gave up 4 bases; unmatched junction bases: 1. The CDR3 protein is CSAIQGYEQYF. The CDR3 bases are TGCAGTGCTATACAGGGGTACGAGCAGTACTTC.

The chain uses TRBV5-4 and TRBJ1-2; TRBD1 might be the D (5 bases). CDR1 SGHNT and CDR2 YYREEE come from the germline V gene (reference sequence). The V gene lost 4 bases and the J gene lost 4 bases, with 17 bases spanning the gap. CDR3 length equals 15 residues. CDR3: CASSLDGQGPYGYTF. The CDR3 bases are TGTGCCAGCAGCCTGGACGGCCAGGGCCCCTATGGCTACACCTTC.

The CDR3 sequence: CASSSRTSPGELFF. The CDR3 bases are TGTGCCAGCAGCTCCCGGACTAGCCCCGGGGAGCTGTTTTTT. The J gene is TRBJ2-2, the V gene TRBV7-3, with 8 bases lining up with TRBD2. Germline lookup yields CDR1 SGHTA and CDR2 FQGTGA. The V and J ends lost 4 bases and 6 bases, in that order; junction bases with no gene match: 4. The length of the CDR3 is 14 residues.

The rearrangement uses TRBV6-4 and TRBJ2-1; unclear D gene. The CDR3 contains 14 residues. The V gene lost 2 bases and the J gene lost 9 bases, with 14 bases spanning the gap. CDR1 is MRHNA, CDR2 SNTAGT, per germline. The chain's CDR3 is CASSDTVLGAEQFF. Written as DNA, the CDR3 is TGTGCCAGCAGTGACACGGTATTAGGTGCTGAGCAGTTCTTC.

This clone is a singleton in its sample. The chain uses TRBV6-6 and TRBJ1-2, with D possibly TRBD1 on 6 matching bases. The CDR3 is 13 amino acids. The ends were cut back, 6 bases at V and 8 bases at J, with 16 bases in the middle. Germline CDR1 reads MNHNY; CDR2 reads SVGAGI (reference sequence). CDR3 DNA sequence: TGTGCCAGCAGCAAATCAGGGGTTGGGGGCTACACCTTC. It translates to CASSKSGVGGYTF.

V is TRBV18 and J is TRBJ1-5; D call uncertain. The CDR3 is 16 residues long. V lost 2 bases and J lost 6, with 17 bases in between. CDR1 is KGHSH, CDR2 LQKENI, per germline. In DNA, the CDR3 is TGTGCCAGCTCACCAGCCTCTGTGCGGGGAGGTCAGCCCCAGCATTTT. Protein sequence: CASSPASVRGGQPQHF.

The gene calls are TRBV7-9 and TRBJ1-2, with D possibly matching TRBD1 (5 bases). Germline V gene data show CDR1 as SEHNR and CDR2 as FQNEAQ (reference sequence). The CDR3 is 17 amino acids. V was clipped by 5 bases and J by 2 bases, with 21 bases between them. Here the CDR3 reads CASSPRPRVFQNYGYTF. The CDR3 nucleotides read TGTGCCAGCAGCCCTAGACCCAGGGTTTTTCAGAACTATGGCTACACCTTC.

CDR3 protein: CASSIGYRSSGNTIYF. CDR3 in DNA: TGTGCCAGTAGTATAGGGTACAGAAGCTCTGGAAACACCATATATTTT. The rearrangement uses TRBV19 and TRBJ1-3; unclear D gene. V lost 1 base to trimming and J lost 0 bases, with 10 bases between them. This CDR3 contains 16 residues. Per germline, CDR1 LNHDA and CDR2 SQIVND (reference sequence).

The CDR3 loop reads CASRPRQEHYEQYF. The CDR3 coding sequence is TGCGCCAGCAGGCCTAGACAGGAGCACTACGAGCAGTACTTC. The V and J genes are TRBV4-1 and TRBJ2-7, with a weak D call TRBD1 (6 bases). The germline gives CDR1 MGHRA, CDR2 YSYEKL. V shed 6 bases and J shed 3 bases, with 15 bases lying between them. This CDR3 contains 14 residues.

In DNA form, the CDR3 reads TGCGCCAGCAGCCCATTTCTAGCGACCGGGGAGCTGTTTTTT. The encoded protein is CASSPFLATGELFF. The rearrangement links TRBV4-3 to TRBJ2-2, with D perhaps matching TRBD2 (6 bases). This CDR3 spans 14 amino acids. The V end was cut by 4 bases, the J end by 5 bases, with 11 bases between. In germline, CDR1 is LGHNA, CDR2 YSLEER.

This chain uses TRBV19 with TRBJ2-1; possible D gene TRBD1, 5 bases. CDR3 length equals 14 residues. The germline V gene has CDR1 LNHDA and CDR2 SQIVND (reference sequence). Trimming stripped 1 base from V and 5 bases from J, with 9 bases between. CDR3 DNA: TGTGCCAGTAGTATAGGACAGACGAACAATGAGCAGTTCTTC. This translates into CASSIGQTNNEQFF.

The rearrangement joins TRBV7-9 to TRBJ2-2; the D call may be TRBD1 or TRBD2 (5 bases each). Germline CDR1 reads SEHNR; CDR2 reads FQNEAQ (reference sequence). Between the trimmed V and J ends, which lost 8 bases and 7 bases, there was a span of 17 bases. This CDR3 is built from 14 residues. DNA of the CDR3: TGTGCCAGCCAAACGGGGCGCCGGCGCGGGGAGCTGTTTTTT. Its protein is CASQTGRRRGELFF.

The chain employs TRBV4-1 and TRBJ2-5; D gene uncertain. Germline V gives CDR1 MGHRA, CDR2 YSYEKL. V lost 3 bases and J 4 bases, leaving 15 bases between the germline ends. The CDR3 extends over 15 amino acids. Here the CDR3 reads CASSHAPGSRETQYF. CDR3 sequence (DNA): TGCGCCAGCAGCCACGCACCTGGCTCACGAGAGACCCAGTACTTC.

The chain has TRBV10-3 and TRBJ2-2, with D perhaps TRBD1 (6 bases). This CDR3 has 17 amino acids. V shed 2 bases and J shed 8 bases, with 21 bases lying between them. The germline V gene encodes CDR1 ENHRY and CDR2 SYGVKD. The CDR3 coding sequence is TGTGCCATCAGTGAGGAGGTCGTGGTCGCAGGGGATGGGGAGCTGTTTTTT. It translates to CAISEEVVVAGDGELFF.

The rearrangement joins TRBV4-3 to TRBJ1-4; a weak D match, TRBD1 (5 bases). The V gene lost 7 bases and the J gene lost 5 bases, with 11 bases spanning the gap. Germline CDR1 and CDR2: LGHNA and YSLEER. CDR3 length: 13 residues. CDR3 nucleotides: TGCGCCAGCAAATCCACAGGCAATGAAAAACTGTTTTTT. Amino acids: CASKSTGNEKLFF.

This clone was observed a few times. This chain links TRBV27 with TRBJ1-6; D is uncertain. The CDR3 has 15 amino acids. The germline V gene has CDR1 MNHEY and CDR2 SMNVEV (reference sequence). V was cut by 4 bases and J by 8 bases, with 15 bases left in between. DNA of the CDR3: TGTGCCAGCAGTTCCCAACCCGGGGAATATTCACCCCTCCACTTT. It translates to CASSSQPGEYSPLHF.